These 16 T cell receptor beta chains came from one sample sequenced in a study of blood T cell repertoires in COVID-19. Generated by immunoSEQ multiplex PCR, the TCRdb table keeps only in-frame clones and is missing some. The sample has tens of thousands of clones; around 89% are singletons. Sequencing used peripheral blood. The receptors stem from a man aged 60-69 years with acute or convalescent COVID-19.

This chain uses TRBV6-5 with TRBJ1-3; TRBD1 agrees at 7 bases. Germline V gives CDR1 MNHEY, CDR2 SVGAGI. The CDR3 extends over 16 amino acids. V lost 4 bases and J lost 0; bases outside the gene matches: 6. As DNA, the CDR3 is TGTGCCAGCAGTTCGACAGGGTCGAGCTCTGGAAACACCATATATTTT. It yields the protein CASSSTGSSSGNTIYF.

V is TRBV11-3 and J is TRBJ1-2; D is unclear. Trimming removed 1 base from V and 7 bases from J, with 7 bases in between. This CDR3 has 12 amino acids. Germline CDR1 and CDR2: SGHNT and YENEEA. The CDR3 sequence: CASSLVSGGYTF. The CDR3 DNA reads as TGTGCCAGCAGCTTAGTATCAGGTGGCTACACCTTC.

This clone was seen a single time. J is TRBJ2-3 and V is TRBV28; possibly TRBD2 for D (5 bases). Germline V gives CDR1 MDHEN, CDR2 SYDVKM. Trimming removed 7 bases from V and 4 bases from J, with 15 bases in between. The CDR3 spans 14 residues. The DNA of the CDR3 is TGTGCCAGCATCGGGGTTGTGACCCCAGATACGCAGTATTTT. This translates into CASIGVVTPDTQYF.

The genes are TRBV4-2 and TRBJ2-1; D call uncertain. V lost 0 bases and J lost 4, with 10 bases in between. The CDR3 is 15 amino acids. CDR1 is LGHNA and CDR2 is YNFKEQ in the germline V gene. The CDR3 loop is CASSQDMTFYNEQFF. The CDR3 DNA sequence: TGTGCCAGCAGCCAAGATATGACATTTTACAATGAGCAGTTCTTC.

The CDR3 reads CASSFETSSNTEAFF. The CDR3, as DNA: TGCGCCAGCAGCTTCGAGACATCTTCGAACACTGAAGCTTTCTTT. The chain recombines TRBV5-1 with TRBJ1-1, with no clear D. There are 15 residues in the CDR3. Germline lookup yields CDR1 SGHRS and CDR2 YFSETQ. V was clipped by 2 bases and J by 1 base, with 12 bases between them.

In its sample, this clone was seen a few times. At one of its ends the junction is not consistent with the germline gene, which may arise from a read error. V usage is TRBV7-7 and J usage is TRBJ2-5; 7 bases line up with TRBD2. The V gene's germline CDR1 is SSHAT and CDR2 FNYEAQ (reference sequence). This CDR3 is 16 amino acids long. The CDR3 DNA follows: TGTGCTAGCAGCTTAGGTACCGGACTAGGAGCGGAGACCCAGTACTTC. This gives the protein CASSLGTGLGAETQYF. The entire variable domain, with the rest obtained from reference TRBV7-7 and TRBJ2-5, is as follows: GAGVSQSPRYKVTKRGQDVTLRCDPISSHATLYWYQQALGQGPEFLTYFNYEAQPDKSGLPSDRFSAERPEGSISTLTIQRTEQRDSAMYRCASSLGTGLGAETQYFGPGTRLLVL.

The rearrangement joins TRBV7-9 to TRBJ2-5; D possibly corresponds to TRBD1 (5 bases). V was trimmed by 5 bases and J by 5 bases, leaving 18 bases between them. This CDR3 contains 15 residues. Germline V gene data show CDR1 as SEHNR and CDR2 as FQNEAQ (reference sequence). In DNA, the CDR3 is TGTGCCAGCAGCCCCTCGACTGGGGCGCAGGAGACCCAGTACTTC. This sequence encodes CASSPSTGAQETQYF.

Only one count was recorded for this clone. V gene TRBV28 combines with J gene TRBJ1-5; D remains ambiguous. V was pared by 6 bases and J by 4 bases, with 7 bases between. Germline CDR1 reads MDHEN; CDR2 reads SYDVKM. The CDR3 sequence is 12 residues long. The CDR3 DNA sequence: TGTGCCAGCAGCCTACTAAATCAGCCCCAGCATTTT. Amino acid sequence: CASSLLNQPQHF.

In its sample, this clone was seen once. The chain employs TRBV4-3 and TRBJ2-5, with 8 bases that match TRBD2. The CDR3 loop spans 18 amino acids. The V gene's germline CDR1 is LGHNA and CDR2 YSLEER. V gave up 2 bases and J gave up 5 bases; unmatched junction bases: 16. CDR3 region: CASSQPPFGGRSLETQYF. Written as DNA, the CDR3 is TGCGCCAGCAGCCAACCTCCGTTCGGCGGGAGGAGTTTGGAGACCCAGTACTTC.

The rearrangement links TRBV5-8 to TRBJ1-5; D gene uncertain. The CDR3 totals 15 residues. The germline V gene has CDR1 SGHTS and CDR2 YDEGEE. V shed 0 bases and J shed 0 bases, with 7 bases lying between them. This CDR3 is CASSLDAGSNQPQHF. CDR3 nucleotide sequence: TGTGCCAGCAGCTTGGACGCGGGTAGCAATCAGCCCCAGCATTTT. Looking up the rest from reference TRBV5-8 and TRBJ1-5 gives the full variable domain: EAGVTQSPTHLIKTRGQQATLRCSPISGHTSVYWYQQALGLGLQFLLWYDEGEERNRGNFPPRFSGRQFPNYSSELNVNALELEDSALYLCASSLDAGSNQPQHFGDGTRLSIL.

V and J are TRBV24-1 and TRBJ2-7; a weak D match, TRBD2 (6 bases). Germline CDR1 KGHDR, CDR2 SFDVKD. The CDR3 covers 14 residues. V gave up 5 bases and J gave up 3 bases, with 13 bases separating them. The chain's CDR3 is CATSAGAPLYEQYF. The CDR3 DNA reads TGTGCCACCAGTGCGGGAGCCCCCCTCTACGAGCAGTACTTC.

The gene calls are TRBV5-1 and TRBJ2-7; maybe TRBD1 (6 bases). Trimming shortened V by 4 bases and J by 3 bases, and 17 bases separated the two germline ends. The CDR3 contains 15 residues. Germline CDR1 SGHRS, CDR2 YFSETQ. This CDR3 is CASSRDGQGRYEQYF. The CDR3 nucleotides are TGCGCCAGCAGCCGAGACGGCCAGGGGCGCTACGAGCAGTACTTC.

The chain is built from TRBV6-5 and TRBJ2-5; TRBD1 aligns across 7 bases. Germline V gene sequence: CDR1 MNHEY, CDR2 SVGAGI. The CDR3 covers 15 residues. Germline trimming cut 6 bases from V and 0 bases from J; bases unmatched to any gene: 7. CDR3 protein: CASRDPTGNQETQYF. As DNA, the CDR3 is TGTGCCAGCAGGGACCCGACAGGGAACCAAGAGACCCAGTACTTC.

This chain uses TRBV15 with TRBJ1-1, with 8 bases fitting TRBD1. Trimming cost V 9 bases and J 0 bases; bases outside gene matches: 3. Germline values: CDR1 LNHNV, CDR2 YYDKDF (reference sequence). The CDR3 is made up of 13 amino acids. The CDR3 coding sequence is TGTGCCACAGCGGGACAGGTGAACACTGAAGCTTTCTTT. Protein product: CATAGQVNTEAFF.

The rearrangement uses TRBV27 and TRBJ1-1, with D possibly matching TRBD1 (5 bases). Trimming cost V 5 bases and J 6 bases, with 16 bases left between them. Germline V gene lookup returns CDR1 MNHEY and CDR2 SMNVEV (reference sequence). The CDR3 has 14 amino acids. CDR3 in amino acids: CASSSSRGYAEAFF. As DNA, the CDR3 is TGTGCCAGCAGTAGTTCTAGGGGTTACGCTGAAGCTTTCTTT.

The gene calls are TRBV6-5 and TRBJ2-7; a possible D gene is TRBD2 (5 bases). The V end lost 6 bases, the J end lost 2 bases, and 17 bases lay between the germline ends. The germline gives CDR1 MNHEY, CDR2 SVGAGI. This CDR3 contains 15 residues. The CDR3 loop is CASSKGVTGPYEQYF. The CDR3 DNA sequence: TGTGCCAGCAGCAAGGGAGTGACTGGGCCCTACGAGCAGTACTTC.